This is a list of T cell receptor beta chains from one sample in a study of cytomegalovirus exposure and HLA in healthy donors. The repertoire was sequenced with immunoSEQ multiplex PCR; TCRdb's copy has only in-frame clones and lacks some. The sample includes under 200,000 clones, around 72% of them seen just once. The sample was PBMCs. Source of these receptors: a woman aged 50 to 60 in good health and CMV-seropositive. The CDR3 runs from the conserved cysteine through the conserved F or W. D genes are given only for firm matches. The size entry is marked missing in some rows and otherwise reads once, few, many or a size class.

cdr3_nt cdr3_aa j_call v_call d_call clone_size
TGTGCCAGCAGCATACCCCAGGGGGCGGGTGGCTACACCTTC CASSIPQGAGGYTF TRBJ1-2 TRBV11-3 TRBD1 few
TGTGCCAGCAGACCGGGACTAGCGGGGACGGGTGAGCAGTTCTTC CASRPGLAGTGEQFF TRBJ2-1 TRBV27 TRBD2 NA
TGCGCCAGCAGCTTGCTGGGGCAAGGGACTGAAGCTTTCTTT CASSLLGQGTEAFF TRBJ1-1 TRBV5-1 NA NA
TGTGCCAGCAGCTCTAGGGGTGTGGGGAACACCGGGGAGCTGTTTTTT CASSSRGVGNTGELFF TRBJ2-2 TRBV7-2 NA NA
TGTGCCAGCCTCCCGGGAGGGGCCGAACCCAATCAGCCCCAGCATTTT CASLPGGAEPNQPQHF TRBJ1-5 TRBV27 NA NA
TGTGCCAGCAGCTTGGGGACTTCACAAGAGACCCAGTACTTC CASSLGTSQETQYF TRBJ2-5 TRBV5-4 NA few
TGTGCCAGCAGCTCAGGGGTCTCACGGACCACTGAAGCTTTCTTT CASSSGVSRTTEAFF TRBJ1-1 TRBV7-8 NA NA
TGCGCCAGCAGCCAGGGGGGGGGCGGAACTAATGAAAAACTGTTTTTT CASSQGGGGTNEKLFF TRBJ1-4 TRBV4-1 NA NA
TGTGCCAGCAGCCAGGGCGTAGGGTTGGGCAATCAGCCCCAGCATTTT CASSQGVGLGNQPQHF TRBJ1-5 TRBV7-2 NA once
TGTGCCAGCAGCTTGGGGGCAGGCGCTAACTATGGCTACACCTTC CASSLGAGANYGYTF TRBJ1-2 TRBV5-5 NA NA
TGTGCCAGCAGCTCATCATTCCCTTCCCAGAGGGAAGAGACCCAGTACTTC CASSSSFPSQREETQYF TRBJ2-5 TRBV5-6 NA NA
TGCGCCAGCAGCCAAGTAGGAGGGCTAAATGAAAAACTGTTTTTT CASSQVGGLNEKLFF TRBJ1-4 TRBV4-1 NA NA
TGTGCCAGCAGCTCCTATGGACAGGGTGTACATGGCTACACCTTC CASSSYGQGVHGYTF TRBJ1-2 TRBV6-5 TRBD1 once
TGTGCTAGTGGCATGACAGGGGGCACAGATACGCAGTATTTT CASGMTGGTDTQYF TRBJ2-3 TRBV12-5 TRBD1 NA
TGTGCCAGCAGCTTAATAGGTCTAGCGGTTAACACCGGGGAGCTGTTTTTT CASSLIGLAVNTGELFF TRBJ2-2 TRBV13 TRBD2 NA
TGTGCCAGCAGCTACGGGACAGAAAACACCGGGGAGCTGTTTTTT CASSYGTENTGELFF TRBJ2-2 TRBV5-5 TRBD1 NA